Following are 15 T cell receptor beta chains from one sample sequenced in a study of cytomegalovirus exposure and HLA in healthy donors. 60 Vbeta and 13 Jbeta primers were used in PCR. Sequencing was performed with immunoSEQ multiplex PCR; in TCRdb, only in-frame clones are kept and a portion is missing. Of about 160,000 clones detected, around 82% appear once; the ten largest clones hold approximately 1.5%. The sequenced sample consisted of PBMCs. The receptors derive from a male donor in good health and CMV-seronegative.

This sequence joins TRBV2 and TRBJ2-1, with D possibly TRBD2 on 5 matching bases. The V end was cut by 8 bases, the J end by 0 bases, with 8 bases between. The V gene's germline CDR1 is SNHLY and CDR2 FYNNEI. The CDR3 contains 13 residues. The CDR3 region has the DNA TGTGCCAGCCGGGATTACTCCTACAATGAGCAGTTCTTC. Its translation is CASRDYSYNEQFF.

CDR3 coding DNA: TGTGCCAGCAGCCAACAGGGGAACACCGGGGAGCTGTTTTTT. Translating gives CASSQQGNTGELFF. The chain uses TRBV7-6 and TRBJ2-2; a possible D gene is TRBD1 (6 bases). CDR1 and CDR2 from the germline V gene are SGHVS and FNYEAQ. Trimming left V 5 bases short and J 1 base short, with 8 bases between. The CDR3 runs to 14 residues.

The chain carries TRBV10-3 and TRBJ2-7, with a tentative D call TRBD2 (5 bases). V was cut by 8 bases and J by 12 bases, with 14 bases left in between. This CDR3 is 10 amino acids long. Germline lookup yields CDR1 ENHRY and CDR2 SYGVKD. CDR3 nucleotide sequence: TGTGCCATCGGACGGGGTATTTTGTACTTC. This encodes CAIGRGILYF.

The rearrangement joins TRBV9 to TRBJ2-2; TRBD1 might be the D (6 bases). Between the trimmed V and J ends, which lost 6 bases and 1 base, there was a span of 10 bases. Germline CDR1 SGDLS, CDR2 YYNGEE. This CDR3 spans 14 amino acids. The chain's CDR3 is CASNRQVNTGELFF. The DNA of the CDR3 is TGTGCCAGCAACCGACAGGTGAACACCGGGGAGCTGTTTTTT. The full variable domain, completed using reference TRBV9 and TRBJ2-2, is DSGVTQTPKHLITATGQRVTLRCSPRSGDLSVYWYQQSLDQGLQFLIQYYNGEERAKGNILERFSAQQFPDLHSELNLSSLELGDSALYFCASNRQVNTGELFFGEGSRLTVL.

The V and J genes are TRBV27 and TRBJ2-1, with D possibly being TRBD2 (6 bases). The CDR3 runs to 15 residues. Germline loops: CDR1 MNHEY, CDR2 SMNVEV (reference sequence). The V gene lost 5 bases and the J gene lost 4 bases, with 15 bases spanning the gap. The CDR3 DNA is TGTGCCAGCAGTGCCCGGGCTAGCGAGTACAATGAGCAGTTCTTC. It codes for CASSARASEYNEQFF.

The chain is built from TRBV6-5 and TRBJ1-4; tentatively, D is TRBD1 (5 bases). The V gene's germline CDR1 is MNHEY and CDR2 SVGAGI. V lost 5 bases to trimming and J lost 8 bases, with 18 bases between them. CDR3 size: 15 residues. This CDR3 is CASSGRDRAGEKLFF. The CDR3 region has the DNA TGTGCCAGCAGTGGGAGGGACCGCGCAGGGGAAAAACTGTTTTTT.

The rearrangement links TRBV28 to TRBJ2-7, with no clear D. Germline V gene lookup returns CDR1 MDHEN and CDR2 SYDVKM. Trimming shortened V by 10 bases and J by 2 bases, and 12 bases separated the two germline ends. The CDR3 has 12 residues. The CDR3 reads CATLASPYEQYF. CDR3 nucleotide sequence: TGTGCCACCCTTGCGTCCCCCTACGAGCAGTACTTC.

This chain uses TRBV28 with TRBJ1-6; TRBD1 matches 7 bases. CDR1 and CDR2 (germline): MDHEN, SYDVKM. V lost 3 bases and J lost 7; bases outside the gene matches: 12. This CDR3 region has 17 residues. The CDR3 is CASSFDPGRGSNSPLHF. Here the CDR3 DNA reads TGTGCCAGCAGTTTCGACCCGGGCAGGGGGTCCAATTCACCCCTCCACTTT. The full variable domain, in which reference TRBV28 and TRBJ1-6 provide the parts outside the CDR3, is DVKVTQSSRYLVKRTGEKVFLECVQDMDHENMFWYRQDPGLGLRLIYFSYDVKMKEKGDIPEGYSVSREKKERFSLILESASTNQTSMYLCASSFDPGRGSNSPLHFGNGTRLTVT.

In its sample, this clone was seen a few times. The rearrangement joins TRBV4-2 to TRBJ2-7, with 8 positions matching TRBD1. The CDR3 consists of 15 residues. The V segment lost 1 base and the J segment 2 bases; nucleotides outside the gene matches: 4. Looked up from germline, CDR1 is LGHNA and CDR2 is YNFKEQ. CDR3 region: CASSQGQGRTYEQYF. As DNA, the CDR3 is TGTGCCAGCAGCCAAGGACAGGGGCGGACCTACGAGCAGTACTTC.

This clone was recorded a few times. The rearrangement joins TRBV29-1 to TRBJ1-1; D ambiguous. Looked up from germline, CDR1 is SQVTM and CDR2 is ANQGSEA. This CDR3 is 11 amino acids long. V lost 7 bases to trimming and J lost 1 base, with 7 bases between them. CDR3: CSADENTEAFF. DNA for the CDR3: TGCAGCGCAGATGAGAACACTGAAGCTTTCTTT.

The V gene is TRBV19, the J gene TRBJ2-7; 9 bases align to TRBD1. Germline-derived CDR1 and CDR2 are LNHDA and SQIVND (reference sequence). The CDR3 length is 12 residues. V lost 7 bases to trimming and J lost 7 bases; unmatched junction nucleotides: 5. The DNA of the CDR3 is TGTGCCAGTAAGACAGGGGGTGGGGAGCAGTACTTC. Its protein product is CASKTGGGEQYF.

The V and J genes are TRBV2 and TRBJ1-2; perhaps TRBD1 as D (5 bases). The CDR3 sequence is 12 residues long. The V end was cut by 7 bases, the J end by 7 bases, with 13 bases between. CDR1 and CDR2 (germline): SNHLY, FYNNEI. This chain's CDR3 is CASKIQVVGYTF. CDR3 nucleotides: TGTGCCAGCAAGATACAGGTCGTTGGCTACACCTTC.

The gene calls are TRBV30 and TRBJ2-7; D possibly corresponds to TRBD1 (5 bases). V gave up 0 bases and J gave up 6 bases, with 9 bases separating them. Germline V CDR1 and CDR2: GTSNPN, SVGIG (reference sequence). This CDR3 comprises 12 residues. DNA of the CDR3: TGTGCCTGGAGTGTAGGGGTGCGCGAGCAGTACTTC. Residues: CAWSVGVREQYF.

Only one count was recorded for this clone. This sequence joins TRBV9 and TRBJ1-5; 8 positions match TRBD1. CDR1 is SGDLS and CDR2 is YYNGEE in the germline V gene. After removal of 0 bases from V and 4 bases from J, the junction contained 3 bases not matched to a gene. This CDR3 has 15 amino acids. CDR3 DNA: TGTGCCAGCAGCGTAGGGACAGGGCGGAATCAGCCCCAGCATTTT. This codes for CASSVGTGRNQPQHF.

The V gene is TRBV20-1, the J gene TRBJ2-1; D is ambiguous. Trimming took 2 bases from V and 7 from J, leaving 6 bases between them. CDR3 length: 11 amino acids. Germline CDR1 DFQATT, CDR2 SNEGSKA (reference sequence). The CDR3 sequence is CSARYINEQFF. The CDR3 DNA reads as TGCAGTGCTAGATATATTAATGAGCAGTTCTTC.